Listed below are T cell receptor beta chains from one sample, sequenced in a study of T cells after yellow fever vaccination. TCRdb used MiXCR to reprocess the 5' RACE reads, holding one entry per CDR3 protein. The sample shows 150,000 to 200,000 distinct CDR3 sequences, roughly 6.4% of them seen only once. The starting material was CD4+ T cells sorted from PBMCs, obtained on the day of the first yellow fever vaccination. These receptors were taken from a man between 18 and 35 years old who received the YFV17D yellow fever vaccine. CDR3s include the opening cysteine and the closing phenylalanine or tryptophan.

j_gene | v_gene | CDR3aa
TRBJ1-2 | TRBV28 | CASGGVLQYYGYTF
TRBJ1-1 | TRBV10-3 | CAISEASDRVSTEAFF
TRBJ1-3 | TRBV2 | CASSNSQGSGNTIYF
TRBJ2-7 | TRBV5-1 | CASSTGGSYEQYF
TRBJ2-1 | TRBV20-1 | CSAVAGGRNEQFF
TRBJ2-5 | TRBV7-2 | CASRSGREPETQYF
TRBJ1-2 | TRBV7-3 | CASSLSPRGNYGYTF
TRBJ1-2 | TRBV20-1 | CSARELDTNYGYTF
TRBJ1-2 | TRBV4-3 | CASSQAVNYGYTF
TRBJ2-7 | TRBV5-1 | CASRTGTAAYEQYF
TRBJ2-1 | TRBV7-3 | CASSLDKNNEQFF
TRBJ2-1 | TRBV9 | CASSDSSGVDNEQFF
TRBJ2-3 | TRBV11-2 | CASSFGAPGFGTQYF
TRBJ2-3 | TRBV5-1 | CASSLARAGGPPDTQYF
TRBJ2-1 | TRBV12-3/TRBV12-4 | CASSFSGGANEQFF
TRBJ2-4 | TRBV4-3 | CASSQDGRENIQYF
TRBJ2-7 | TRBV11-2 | CASSLDLYEQYF